These T cell receptor beta chains were read from a single sample in a study of cytomegalovirus exposure and HLA in healthy donors. Data came from immunoSEQ multiplex PCR; TCRdb stores just in-frame clones and leaves some out. The sample shows roughly 140,000 clones, over 60% of them seen only once. Source material: PBMCs. These receptors all stem from a male donor in good health and CMV-seronegative. The CDR3 runs from the conserved cysteine through the conserved F or W. The D gene is left open where the match is weak. Size tells how often a clone was seen (once, few, many) or the class of an expanded clone, and some rows leave it out.

j_call	d_call	clone_size	v_call	cdr3_aa	cdr3_nt
TRBJ1-2	TRBD1	-	TRBV5-1	CASSLATGGKDGYTF	TGCGCCAGCAGCTTGGCCACAGGGGGGAAAGATGGCTACACCTTC
TRBJ1-1	TRBD1	-	TRBV7-9	CASSLAQGQAEAFF	TGTGCCAGCAGCTTAGCACAGGGACAGGCTGAAGCTTTCTTT
TRBJ1-2	-	few	TRBV6-5	CASSRSRVADYGYTF	TGTGCCAGCAGTCGGTCTCGGGTGGCTGACTATGGCTACACCTTC
TRBJ2-2	TRBD2	-	TRBV9	CASSVSGSNTGELFF	TGTGCCAGCAGCGTTAGCGGGTCGAACACCGGGGAGCTGTTTTTT
TRBJ2-7	TRBD1	-	TRBV13	CASSPGQGDYEQYF	TGTGCCAGCAGCCCTGGACAGGGGGACTACGAGCAGTACTTC
TRBJ2-2	TRBD2	few	TRBV5-6	CASTLAGGTGELFF	TGTGCCAGCACCTTGGCGGGGGGAACCGGGGAGCTGTTTTTT
TRBJ1-1	-	-	TRBV7-8	CASSLERMNTEAFF	TGTGCCAGCAGCTTAGAGAGGATGAACACTGAAGCTTTCTTT
TRBJ2-5	-	-	TRBV30	CAWEGGGQETQYF	TGTGCCTGGGAAGGGGGGGGCCAAGAGACCCAGTACTTC
TRBJ1-2	-	-	TRBV5-8	CASSWGEGIYGYTF	TGTGCCAGCAGCTGGGGAGAAGGGATCTATGGCTACACCTTC
TRBJ2-7	TRBD2	-	TRBV7-2	CASSSWGGSGDEQYF	TGTGCCAGCAGCTCCTGGGGGGGATCCGGGGACGAGCAGTACTTC
TRBJ1-2	TRBD1	-	TRBV6-5	CASSYAGGYGYTF	TGTGCCAGCAGTTATGCAGGGGGCTATGGCTACACCTTC
TRBJ2-3	TRBD2	-	TRBV28	CASTEGASGRSSTDTQYF	TGTGCCAGCACCGAAGGGGCTAGCGGGAGATCTAGCACAGATACGCAGTATTTT
TRBJ2-7	-	-	TRBV6-6	CASSYSQASSYEQYF	TGTGCCAGCAGTTACTCGCAGGCGAGCTCCTACGAGCAGTACTTC
TRBJ1-5	-	-	TRBV7-9	CSSSLGDNSNQPQHF	TGTTCCAGCAGCTTAGGAGATAATAGCAATCAGCCCCAGCATTTT
TRBJ2-2	TRBD2	-	TRBV18	CASSQTSGNTGELFF	TGTGCCAGCTCTCAGACTAGCGGCAACACCGGGGAGCTGTTTTTT
TRBJ2-7	TRBD1	-	TRBV5-1	CASSWDSGSYEQYF	TGCGCCAGCAGCTGGGACAGTGGTTCCTACGAGCAGTACTTC
TRBJ1-1	-	-	TRBV6-7	CASSYSGHSNTEAFF	TGTGCCAGCAGTTACTCGGGACACTCGAACACTGAAGCTTTCTTT
TRBJ1-1	TRBD1	-	TRBV5-1	CASSSPGQGGTEAFF	TGCGCCAGCAGCTCTCCGGGACAGGGGGGTACTGAAGCTTTCTTT
TRBJ2-5	-	-	TRBV5-4	CASSLPSGETQYF	TGTGCCAGCAGCTTGCCGTCCGGAGAGACCCAGTACTTC
TRBJ2-1	-	few	TRBV11-3	CASSPDVARGEQFF	TGTGCCAGCAGCCCCGATGTGGCTCGGGGTGAGCAGTTCTTC
TRBJ1-2	-	-	TRBV5-1	CASRGQGVTYGYTF	TGCGCCAGCAGGGGTCAGGGTGTTACCTATGGCTACACCTTC
TRBJ2-7	-	once	TRBV2	CASSTDSHEQYF	TGTGCCAGCAGTACGGACTCCCACGAGCAGTACTTC
TRBJ1-5	-	once	TRBV7-2	CASSLWGYSNQPQHF	TGTGCCAGCAGCTTATGGGGCTATAGCAATCAGCCCCAGCATTTT
TRBJ2-7	-	few	TRBV11-2	CASSLGGWRDSAYEQYF	TGTGCCAGCAGCTTAGGAGGTTGGCGGGACAGCGCCTACGAGCAGTACTTC
TRBJ1-3	-	-	TRBV9	CASSVVQSGNTIYF	TGTGCCAGCAGCGTAGTTCAGTCTGGAAACACCATATATTTT
TRBJ2-7	-	-	TRBV2	CASSELYEQYF	TGTGCCAGCAGTGAACTGTACGAGCAGTACTTC
TRBJ1-1	TRBD1	-	TRBV6-5	CASSYSDRGTEAFF	TGTGCCAGCAGTTACTCGGACAGGGGCACTGAAGCTTTCTTT
TRBJ1-1	-	-	TRBV29-1	CSVSPGDTEAFF	TGCAGCGTAAGTCCAGGGGACACTGAAGCTTTCTTT
TRBJ1-5	-	-	TRBV19	CASSIRGDFYSNQPQHF	TGTGCCAGTAGTATCAGAGGGGACTTCTATAGCAATCAGCCCCAGCATTTT
TRBJ2-7	-	once	TRBV7-9	CSSSLGTPVSYEQYF	TGTTCCAGCAGCTTAGGGACACCGGTCTCCTACGAGCAGTACTTC
TRBJ2-1	TRBD1	-	TRBV27	CASSSPGTGLVDEQFF	TGTGCCAGCAGCTCACCCGGGACAGGGTTGGTGGATGAGCAGTTCTTC
TRBJ2-3	-	-	TRBV2	CASRILGDTQYF	TGTGCCAGCAGGATACTTGGAGATACGCAGTATTTT
TRBJ2-7	TRBD1	few	TRBV27	CASARDRGNGEQYF	TGTGCCAGCGCCCGTGACAGGGGGAATGGCGAGCAGTACTTC
TRBJ1-5	TRBD1	-	TRBV6-1	CATCPGQFNQPQHF	TGTGCCACCTGTCCGGGACAGTTCAATCAGCCCCAGCATTTT
TRBJ1-5	TRBD1	-	TRBV19	CASSMTGSNQPQHF	TGTGCCAGTAGTATGACAGGGAGCAATCAGCCCCAGCATTTT
TRBJ2-3	TRBD1	-	TRBV2	CASSGGQTTDTQYF	TGTGCCAGCAGTGGGGGACAGACCACAGATACGCAGTATTTT
TRBJ2-3	-	-	TRBV9	CASSPREGEGTDTQYF	TGTGCCAGCAGCCCCAGGGAGGGGGAGGGCACAGATACGCAGTATTTT
TRBJ2-7	TRBD2	few	TRBV29-1	CSVEYSGRVDEQYF	TGCAGCGTTGAGTACAGCGGGAGGGTTGACGAGCAGTACTTC
TRBJ1-2	-	-	TRBV7-6	CASSPSGVNGYTF	TGTGCCAGCAGCCCCTCAGGGGTTAATGGCTACACCTTC
TRBJ2-7	-	few	TRBV5-6	CASSLEQTSAQYF	TGTGCCAGCAGCTTGGAGCAGACTTCCGCGCAGTACTTC
TRBJ2-7	TRBD2	once	TRBV7-2	CASSSGLAGEQYF	TGTGCCAGCAGCTCCGGACTAGCGGGAGAGCAGTACTTC
TRBJ2-1	-	-	TRBV6-5	CASSTWTGNNEQFF	TGTGCCAGCAGTACATGGACGGGGAACAATGAGCAGTTCTTC
TRBJ2-5	-	-	TRBV10-3	CAISESGFSGETQYF	TGTGCCATCAGTGAGTCCGGGTTTTCTGGGGAGACCCAGTACTTC
TRBJ2-7	-	once	TRBV19	CASGPGSSSYEQYF	TGTGCCAGTGGGCCGGGGAGTTCTTCCTACGAGCAGTACTTC
TRBJ2-7	TRBD2	-	TRBV27	CASSVTGTSGYEQYF	TGTGCCAGCAGTGTAACCGGGACTAGCGGCTACGAGCAGTACTTC
TRBJ2-1	TRBD1	-	TRBV19	CASSIDRGYNEQFF	TGTGCCAGTAGTATCGACAGGGGTTACAATGAGCAGTTCTTC